This TCR beta chain comes out of a study of identical twins. Germline assignment: CDR1 DFQATT and CDR2 SNEGSKA (reference sequence). The CDR3 is made up of 13 amino acids. V shed 3 bases and J shed 4 bases, with 12 bases lying between them. Study-level results: Within monozygotic twins, out-of-frame TCR alpha sharing was underestimated by the models. Sharing of beta out-of-frame sequences by twins showed a weaker excess. With abundant cord blood beta clonotypes, insertions were fewer; memory repertoires showed no such pattern. It was cross-sectional statistical analysis, not following the same donors, that the conclusions relied on.

In its sample, this clonotype was seen a few times. Its antigen is unknown. Via MiXCR, TCRdb re-called the 5' RACE reads, giving one row per CDR3 protein. The table has around 20,000 distinct CDR3 sequences, 69% seen once; the top ten hold 5.5% to 7%. Sequences were obtained from memory (CD45RO+) T cells sorted from blood. The receptor was derived from a woman in her late teens or twenties in good health. This table probably holds off-target reads from a library built for another chain. The V and J genes are TRBV20-1 and TRBJ1-1; D possibly corresponds to TRBD1 (5 bases). The CDR3 sequence: CSASLRVATEAFF. The DNA for the CDR3 is TGCAGTGCTAGCCTCAGGGTCGCCACTGAAGCTTTCTTT.